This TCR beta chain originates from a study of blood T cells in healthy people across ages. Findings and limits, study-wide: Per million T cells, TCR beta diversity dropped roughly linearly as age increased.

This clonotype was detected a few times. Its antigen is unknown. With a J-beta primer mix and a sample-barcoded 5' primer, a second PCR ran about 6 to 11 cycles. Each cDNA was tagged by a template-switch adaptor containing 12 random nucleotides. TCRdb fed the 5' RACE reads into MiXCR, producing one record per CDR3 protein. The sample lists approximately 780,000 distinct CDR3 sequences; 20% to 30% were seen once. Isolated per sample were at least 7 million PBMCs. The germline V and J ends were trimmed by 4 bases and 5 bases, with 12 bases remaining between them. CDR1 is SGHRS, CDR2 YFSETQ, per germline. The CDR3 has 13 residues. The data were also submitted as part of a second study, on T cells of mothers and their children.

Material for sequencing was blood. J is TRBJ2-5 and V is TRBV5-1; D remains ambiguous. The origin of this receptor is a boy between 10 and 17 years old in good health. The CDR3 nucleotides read TGCGCCAGCAGCCCGAACATGGGGGAGACCCAGTACTTC. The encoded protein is CASSPNMGETQYF.